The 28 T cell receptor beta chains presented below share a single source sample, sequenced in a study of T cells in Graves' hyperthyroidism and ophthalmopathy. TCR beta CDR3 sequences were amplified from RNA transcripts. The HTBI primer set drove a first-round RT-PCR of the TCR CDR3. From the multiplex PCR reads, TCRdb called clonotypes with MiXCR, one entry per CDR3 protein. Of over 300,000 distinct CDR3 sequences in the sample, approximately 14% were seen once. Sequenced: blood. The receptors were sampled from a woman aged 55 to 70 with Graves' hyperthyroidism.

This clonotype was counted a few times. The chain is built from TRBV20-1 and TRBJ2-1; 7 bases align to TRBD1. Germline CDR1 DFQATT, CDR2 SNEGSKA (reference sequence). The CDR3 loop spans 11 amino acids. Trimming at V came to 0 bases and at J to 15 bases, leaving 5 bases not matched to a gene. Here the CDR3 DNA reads TGCAGTGCTAGAGACGGACAGGTTGCGTTCTTC. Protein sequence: CSARDGQVAFF.

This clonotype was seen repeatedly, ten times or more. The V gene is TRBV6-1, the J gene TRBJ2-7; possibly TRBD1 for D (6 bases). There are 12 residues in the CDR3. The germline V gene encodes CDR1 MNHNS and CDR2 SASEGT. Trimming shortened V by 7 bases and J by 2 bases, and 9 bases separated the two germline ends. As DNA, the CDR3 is TGTGCCAGCATTGGACAGACCTACGAGCAGTACTTC. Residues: CASIGQTYEQYF.

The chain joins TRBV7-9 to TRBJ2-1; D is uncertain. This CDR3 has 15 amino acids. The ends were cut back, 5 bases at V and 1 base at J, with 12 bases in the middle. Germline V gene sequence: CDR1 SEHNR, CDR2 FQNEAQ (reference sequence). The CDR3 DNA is TGTGCCAGCAGCCTTCTTTTGACATCCTACAATGAGCAGTTCTTC. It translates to CASSLLLTSYNEQFF. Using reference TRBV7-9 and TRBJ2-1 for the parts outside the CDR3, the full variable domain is DTGVSQNPRHKITKRGQNVTFRCDPISEHNRLYWYRQTLGQGPEFLTYFQNEAQLEKSRLLSDRFSAERPKGSFSTLEIQRTEQGDSAMYLCASSLLLTSYNEQFFGPGTRLTVL.

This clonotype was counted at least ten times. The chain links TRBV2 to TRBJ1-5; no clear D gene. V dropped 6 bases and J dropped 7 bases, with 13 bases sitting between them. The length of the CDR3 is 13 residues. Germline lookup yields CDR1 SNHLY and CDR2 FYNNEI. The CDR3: CASSSRLRQPQHF. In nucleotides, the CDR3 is TGTGCCAGCAGCTCCAGGCTGCGGCAGCCCCAGCATTTT.

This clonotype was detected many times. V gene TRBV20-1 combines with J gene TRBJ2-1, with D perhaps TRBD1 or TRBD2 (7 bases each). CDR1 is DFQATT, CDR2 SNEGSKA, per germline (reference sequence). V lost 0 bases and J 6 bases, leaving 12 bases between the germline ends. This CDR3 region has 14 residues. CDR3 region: CSARDPGGVNEQFF. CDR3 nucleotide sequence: TGCAGTGCTAGAGATCCAGGGGGGGTCAATGAGCAGTTCTTC.

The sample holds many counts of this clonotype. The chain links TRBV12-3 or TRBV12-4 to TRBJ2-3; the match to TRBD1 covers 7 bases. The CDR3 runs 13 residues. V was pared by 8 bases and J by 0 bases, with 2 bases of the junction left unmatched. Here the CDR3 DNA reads TGTGCCAGCTTGACAGGGAGCACAGATACGCAGTATTTT. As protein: CASLTGSTDTQYF.

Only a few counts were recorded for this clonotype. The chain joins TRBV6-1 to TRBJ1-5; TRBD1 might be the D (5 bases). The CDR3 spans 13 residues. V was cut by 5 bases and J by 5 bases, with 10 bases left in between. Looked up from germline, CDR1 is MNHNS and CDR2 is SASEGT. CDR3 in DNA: TGTGCCAGCAGTAGACAGCGGGATCAGCCCCAGCATTTT. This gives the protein CASSRQRDQPQHF.

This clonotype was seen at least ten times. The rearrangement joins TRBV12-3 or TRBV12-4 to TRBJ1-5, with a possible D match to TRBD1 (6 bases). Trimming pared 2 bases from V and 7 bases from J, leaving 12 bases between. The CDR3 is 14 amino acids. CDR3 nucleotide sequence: TGTGCCAGCAGTTTACGGGGGGGCTGGCAGCCCCAGCATTTT. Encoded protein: CASSLRGGWQPQHF.

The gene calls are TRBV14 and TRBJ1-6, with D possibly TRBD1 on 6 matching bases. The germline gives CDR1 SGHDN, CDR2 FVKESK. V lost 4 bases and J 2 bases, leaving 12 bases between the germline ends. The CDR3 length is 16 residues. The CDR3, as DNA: TGTGCCAGCAGCCCAAGGGCAGGGGCCTATAATTCACCCCTCCACTTT. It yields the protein CASSPRAGAYNSPLHF.

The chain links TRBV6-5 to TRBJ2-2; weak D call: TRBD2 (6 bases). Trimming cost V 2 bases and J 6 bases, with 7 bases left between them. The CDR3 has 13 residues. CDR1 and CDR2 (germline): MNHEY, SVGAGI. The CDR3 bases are TGTGCCAGCAGTTACGGAGGGGCCGGGGAGCTGTTTTTT. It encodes CASSYGGAGELFF.

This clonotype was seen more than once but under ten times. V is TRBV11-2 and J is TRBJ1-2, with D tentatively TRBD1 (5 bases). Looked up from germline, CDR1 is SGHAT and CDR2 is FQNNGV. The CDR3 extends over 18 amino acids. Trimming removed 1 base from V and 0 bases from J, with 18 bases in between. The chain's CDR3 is CASSLVKGLRSANYGYTF. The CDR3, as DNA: TGTGCCAGCAGCTTAGTTAAGGGACTGAGATCAGCTAACTATGGCTACACCTTC. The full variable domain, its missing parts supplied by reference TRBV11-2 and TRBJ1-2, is EAGVAQSPRYKIIEKRQSVAFWCNPISGHATLYWYQQILGQGPKLLIQFQNNGVVDDSQLPKDRFSAERLKGVDSTLKIQPAKLEDSAVYLCASSLVKGLRSANYGYTFGSGTRLTVV.

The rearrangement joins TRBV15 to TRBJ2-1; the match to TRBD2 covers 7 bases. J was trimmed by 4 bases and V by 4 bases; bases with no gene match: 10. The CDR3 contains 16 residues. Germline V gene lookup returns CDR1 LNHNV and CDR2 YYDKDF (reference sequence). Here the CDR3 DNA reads TGTGCCACCAGCACCTATAGCGGGCGGTCTTACAATGAGCAGTTCTTC. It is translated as CATSTYSGRSYNEQFF.

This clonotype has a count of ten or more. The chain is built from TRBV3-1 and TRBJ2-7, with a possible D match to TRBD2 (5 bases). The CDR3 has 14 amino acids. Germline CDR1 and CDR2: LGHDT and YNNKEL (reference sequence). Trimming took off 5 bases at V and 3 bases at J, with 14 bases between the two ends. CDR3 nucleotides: TGTGCCAGCAGCAACCTTGTCGGGGTCTACGAGCAGTACTTC. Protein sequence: CASSNLVGVYEQYF.

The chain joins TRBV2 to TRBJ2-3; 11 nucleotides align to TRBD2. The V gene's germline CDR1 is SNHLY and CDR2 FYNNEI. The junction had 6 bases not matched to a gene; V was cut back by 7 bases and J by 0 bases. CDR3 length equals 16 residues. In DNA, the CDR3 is TGTGCCAGCACCTTGGGACTAGCGGCCAGCACAGATACGCAGTATTTT. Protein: CASTLGLAASTDTQYF.

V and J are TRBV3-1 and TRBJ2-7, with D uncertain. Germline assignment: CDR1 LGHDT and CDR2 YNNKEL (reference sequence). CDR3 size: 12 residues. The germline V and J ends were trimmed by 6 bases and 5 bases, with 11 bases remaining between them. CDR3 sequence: CASRSRRHEQYF. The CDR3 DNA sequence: TGTGCCAGCAGGAGCCGGAGACACGAGCAGTACTTC.

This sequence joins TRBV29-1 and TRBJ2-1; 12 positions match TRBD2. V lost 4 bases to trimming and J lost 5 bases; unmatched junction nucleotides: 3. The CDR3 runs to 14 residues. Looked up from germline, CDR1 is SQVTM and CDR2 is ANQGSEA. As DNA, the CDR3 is TGCAGCGTTGGAAGACTAGCGGGAGACAATGAGCAGTTCTTC. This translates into CSVGRLAGDNEQFF.

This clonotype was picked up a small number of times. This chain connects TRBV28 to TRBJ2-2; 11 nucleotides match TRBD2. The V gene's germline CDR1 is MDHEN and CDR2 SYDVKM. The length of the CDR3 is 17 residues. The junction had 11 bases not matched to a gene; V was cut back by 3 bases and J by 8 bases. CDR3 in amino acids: CASSFGGTSGREGELFF. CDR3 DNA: TGTGCCAGCAGTTTCGGGGGGACTAGCGGTCGGGAGGGGGAGCTGTTTTTT.

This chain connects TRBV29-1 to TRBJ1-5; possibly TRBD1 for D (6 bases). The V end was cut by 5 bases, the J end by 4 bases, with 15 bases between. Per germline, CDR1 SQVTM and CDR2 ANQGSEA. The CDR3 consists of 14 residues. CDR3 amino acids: CSVTTGTQNQPQHF. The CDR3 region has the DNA TGCAGCGTTACAACCGGGACACAAAATCAGCCCCAGCATTTT.

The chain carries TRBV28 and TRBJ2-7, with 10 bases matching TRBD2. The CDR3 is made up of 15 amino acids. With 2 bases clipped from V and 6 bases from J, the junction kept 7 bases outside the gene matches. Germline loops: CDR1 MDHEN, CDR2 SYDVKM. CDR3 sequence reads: CASSLPLLAGIEQYF. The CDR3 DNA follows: TGTGCCAGCAGTTTACCATTACTAGCGGGAATCGAGCAGTACTTC.

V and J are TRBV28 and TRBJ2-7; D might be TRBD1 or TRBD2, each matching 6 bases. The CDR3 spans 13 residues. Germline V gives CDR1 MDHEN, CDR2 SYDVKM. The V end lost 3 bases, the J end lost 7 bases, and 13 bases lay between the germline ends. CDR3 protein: CASSFAGAGEQYF. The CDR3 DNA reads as TGTGCCAGCAGTTTTGCAGGGGCGGGGGAGCAGTACTTC.

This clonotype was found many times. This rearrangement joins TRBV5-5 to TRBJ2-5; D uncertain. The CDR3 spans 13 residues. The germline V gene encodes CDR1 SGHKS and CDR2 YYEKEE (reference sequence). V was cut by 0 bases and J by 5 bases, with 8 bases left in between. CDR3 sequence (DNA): TGTGCCAGCAGCTTGGCCTCGCGGGAGACCCAGTACTTC. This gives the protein CASSLASRETQYF.

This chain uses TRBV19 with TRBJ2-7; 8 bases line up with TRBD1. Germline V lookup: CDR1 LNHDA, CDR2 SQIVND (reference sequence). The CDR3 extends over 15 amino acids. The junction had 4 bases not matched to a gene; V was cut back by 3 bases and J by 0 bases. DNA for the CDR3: TGTGCCAGTAGTATGGGACAGGTCGGCTCCTACGAGCAGTACTTC. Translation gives CASSMGQVGSYEQYF.

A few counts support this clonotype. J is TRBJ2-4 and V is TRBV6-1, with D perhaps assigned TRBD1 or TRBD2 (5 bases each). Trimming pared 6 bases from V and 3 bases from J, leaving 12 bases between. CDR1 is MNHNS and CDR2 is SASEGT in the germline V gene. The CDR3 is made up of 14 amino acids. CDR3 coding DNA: TGTGCCAGCAGACCGAGGGACGGCAAAAACATTCAGTACTTC. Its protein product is CASRPRDGKNIQYF.

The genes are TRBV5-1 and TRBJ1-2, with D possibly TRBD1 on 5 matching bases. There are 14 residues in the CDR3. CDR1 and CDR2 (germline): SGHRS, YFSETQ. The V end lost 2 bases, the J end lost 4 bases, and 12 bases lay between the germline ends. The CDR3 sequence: CASSFDQGLYGYTF. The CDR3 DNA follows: TGCGCCAGCAGCTTCGACCAGGGCCTCTATGGCTACACCTTC.

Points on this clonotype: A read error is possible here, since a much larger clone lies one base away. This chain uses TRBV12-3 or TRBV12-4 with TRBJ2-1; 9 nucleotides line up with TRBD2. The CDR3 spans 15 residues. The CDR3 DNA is TGTACCAGCAGTTTTGCGGGAGGGTTCTACAATGAGCAGTTCTTC. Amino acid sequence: CTSSFAGGFYNEQFF.

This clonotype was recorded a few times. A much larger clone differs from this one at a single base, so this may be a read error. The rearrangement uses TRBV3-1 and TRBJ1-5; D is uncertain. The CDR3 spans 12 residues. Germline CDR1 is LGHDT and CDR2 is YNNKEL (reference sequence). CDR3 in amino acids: CACSQDAQPQHF. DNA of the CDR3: TGTGCCTGCAGCCAAGACGCTCAGCCCCAGCATTTT.

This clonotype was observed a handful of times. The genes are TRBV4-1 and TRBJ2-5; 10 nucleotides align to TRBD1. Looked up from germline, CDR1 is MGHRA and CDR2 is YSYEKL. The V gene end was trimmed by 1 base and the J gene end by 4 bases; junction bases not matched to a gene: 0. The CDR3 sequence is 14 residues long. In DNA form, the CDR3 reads TGCGCCAGCAGCCAAGGGGACAGGGGAGAGACCCAGTACTTC. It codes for CASSQGDRGETQYF.

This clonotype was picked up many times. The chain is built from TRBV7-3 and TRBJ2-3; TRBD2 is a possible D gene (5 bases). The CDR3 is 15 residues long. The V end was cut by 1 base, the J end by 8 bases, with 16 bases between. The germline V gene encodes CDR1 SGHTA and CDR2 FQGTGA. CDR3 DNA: TGTGCCAGCAGCTTAAGCGGGCGGAGCCACGCTACGCAGTATTTT. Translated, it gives CASSLSGRSHATQYF.